These T cell receptor beta chains were read from a single sample in a study of patients and donors after allogeneic stem cell transplantation. TCRdb redid the calling of the RT-PCR reads with MiXCR, one entry per CDR3 protein. In the table there are under 200,000 distinct CDR3 sequences, approximately 28% of which are singletons. The sequencing sample was made of blood, either unsorted or a sorted T cell fraction (not recorded which). The receptors stem from a human donor who was either an allogeneic HSCT recipient or a stem cell or donor lymphocyte infusion donor (not recorded which). It is not recorded whose cells these are; they may come from a transplant donor. CDR3s include the opening cysteine and the closing phenylalanine or tryptophan.

TRBJ2-7 | TRBV20-1 | CSARQVWYEQYF
TRBJ1-2 | TRBV11-2 | CASSSQGIGGYTF
TRBJ2-5 | TRBV7-2 | CASSRTSGRGETQYF
TRBJ1-5 | TRBV4-2 | CASSQEPGGHQPQHF
TRBJ2-5 | TRBV6-2/TRBV6-3 | CASSSGLAGETQYF
TRBJ1-4 | TRBV6-5 | CASGGLEKLFF
TRBJ2-1 | TRBV18 | CASSPGEYNEQFF
TRBJ1-4 | TRBV10-3 | CAISEALTGSGGEKLFF
TRBJ1-4 | TRBV5-1 | CASSLGGQAEKLFF
TRBJ2-1 | TRBV27 | CASSSAGPRSDEQFF
TRBJ1-2 | TRBV28 | CASSMGAGDSYGYTF
TRBJ1-1 | TRBV7-2 | CASSVWDLDTEAFF
TRBJ2-2 | TRBV15 | CATSRPGPRSTGELFF
TRBJ2-3 | TRBV20-1 | CSARVSRDRATDTQYF
TRBJ1-5 | TRBV7-6 | CASSPRQGSFSNQPQHF
TRBJ2-1 | TRBV5-6 | CASRNSGSSYNEQFF
TRBJ2-5 | TRBV5-6 | CASSFALGMETQYF
TRBJ2-7 | TRBV12-3/TRBV12-4 | CASSPRGQTDEQYF
TRBJ2-7 | TRBV28 | CASSLQQTGAYEQYF
TRBJ2-3 | TRBV20-1 | CSARDGREGTDTQYF
TRBJ2-5 | TRBV6-5 | CASSYFLGRGETQYF
TRBJ2-5 | TRBV12-3/TRBV12-4 | CASSFILALGYQETQYF
TRBJ1-4 | TRBV28 | CASSKGGGLRNEKLFF
TRBJ1-2 | TRBV30 | CAWRGTGYGYTF
TRBJ2-5 | TRBV24-1 | CATRGPNWDREETQYF
TRBJ2-2 | TRBV5-1 | CDSSPMDGNTGELFF
TRBJ2-1 | TRBV7-2 | CASSFDWLDSYNEQFF
TRBJ2-4 | TRBV7-2 | CASSPDPSGNKNIQYF
TRBJ1-1 | TRBV20-1 | CSATIDTEAFF
TRBJ1-6 | TRBV7-3 | CASSLGQGYSPLHF
TRBJ1-1 | TRBV5-6 | CASSLGSPATEAFF
TRBJ1-6 | TRBV15 | CATSSNRESPLHF
TRBJ2-3 | TRBV7-2 | CASSLGPLTDTQYF
TRBJ2-1 | TRBV6-5 | CASSPPGLATRNEQFF
TRBJ2-1 | TRBV4-3 | CASSLTSGSGYEQFF
TRBJ1-2 | TRBV27 | CASRSARGVYGYTF
TRBJ2-1 | TRBV12-3/TRBV12-4 | CASSLGTGYSAEQFF
TRBJ2-5 | TRBV6-2/TRBV6-3 | CASSYLANGIGTQYF
TRBJ2-6 | TRBV6-5 | CASNRGSSGANVLTF
TRBJ2-1 | TRBV3-1 | CASSHSGKDDEQFF
TRBJ1-2 | TRBV7-9 | CASSSSRDNNYGYTF
TRBJ2-7 | TRBV20-1 | CSASFTGNYEQYF